This TCR beta chain was captured by sequencing in a study of shared clonotypes between healthy human individuals. Study context: CD4 naive cells filled three plates per donor, CD4 memory three, CD8 naive two and CD8 memory one. Study results and caveats: Enrolling few donors narrowed the genetic and exposure-history diversity that was represented. At large depth, rarefaction still showed sorted-subset sequencing to be incomplete.

The authors divided CD4+ cells into CD45RA+ naive and CD45RA-negative memory subsets. The data were produced by immunoSEQ multiplex PCR, yet TCRdb's version contains in-frame clones alone and is incomplete. Among about 710,000 clones listed, over 55% were seen once. Germline CDR1 SQVTM, CDR2 ANQGSEA. The V and J ends lost 6 bases and 0 bases respectively, with 9 bases between them. The CDR3 has 12 amino acids. Note on this clone: Antigen specificity is unknown. Other DNA sequences from this sample encode an identical CDR3 as well.

This chain links TRBV29-1 with TRBJ2-7; no reliable D call. Input material: memory CD4+ T cells sorted from blood. Subset given: CD45RA-negative fraction. This TCR was recovered from a woman aged 25 to 39 in good health. The CDR3 loop reads CSVRSGSYEQYF. The CDR3 nucleotides read TGCAGCGTGCGGTCAGGCTCCTACGAGCAGTACTTC.